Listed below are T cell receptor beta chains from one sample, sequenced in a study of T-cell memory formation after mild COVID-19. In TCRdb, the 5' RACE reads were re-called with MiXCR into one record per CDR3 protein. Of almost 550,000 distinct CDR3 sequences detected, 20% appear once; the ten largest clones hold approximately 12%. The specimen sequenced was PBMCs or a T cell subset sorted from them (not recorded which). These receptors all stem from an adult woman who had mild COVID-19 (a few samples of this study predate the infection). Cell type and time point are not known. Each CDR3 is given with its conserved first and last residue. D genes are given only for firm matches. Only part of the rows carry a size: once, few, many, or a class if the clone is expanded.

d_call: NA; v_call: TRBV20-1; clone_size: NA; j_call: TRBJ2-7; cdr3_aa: CSARVMSGEAGTYEQYF; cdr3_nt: TGCAGTGCTAGAGTAATGTCGGGGGAGGCTGGGACCTACGAGCAGTACTTC
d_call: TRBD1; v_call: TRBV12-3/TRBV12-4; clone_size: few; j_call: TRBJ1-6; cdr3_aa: CASSYPSRDRANSPLHF; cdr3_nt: TGTGCCAGCAGTTATCCGTCCCGGGACAGGGCTAATTCACCCCTCCACTTT
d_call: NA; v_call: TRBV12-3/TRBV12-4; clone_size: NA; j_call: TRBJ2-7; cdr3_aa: CASSFDRLGEQYF; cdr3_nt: TGTGCCAGCAGTTTCGACAGGCTTGGGGAGCAGTACTTC
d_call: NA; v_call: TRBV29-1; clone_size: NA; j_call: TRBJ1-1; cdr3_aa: CSVDRDGRGNTEAFF; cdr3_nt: TGCAGCGTTGATCGGGACGGCCGAGGGAACACTGAAGCTTTCTTT
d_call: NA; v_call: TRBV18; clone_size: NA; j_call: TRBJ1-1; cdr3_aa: CASSPLQGKGSTEAFF; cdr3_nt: TGTGCCAGCTCACCACTTCAGGGTAAAGGCTCCACTGAAGCTTTCTTT
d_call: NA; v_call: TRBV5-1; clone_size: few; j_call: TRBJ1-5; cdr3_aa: CASSPGFDNQPQHF; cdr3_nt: TGCGCCAGCAGCCCGGGGTTCGACAATCAGCCCCAGCATTTT
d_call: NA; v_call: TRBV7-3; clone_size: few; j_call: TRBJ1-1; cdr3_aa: CASSSRGFPEAFF; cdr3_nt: TGTGCCAGCAGCTCCAGGGGTTTCCCCGAAGCTTTCTTT
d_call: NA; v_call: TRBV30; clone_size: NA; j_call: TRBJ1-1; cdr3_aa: CAWSVRTDWNTEAFF; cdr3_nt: TGTGCCTGGAGTGTACGTACCGATTGGAACACTGAAGCTTTCTTT
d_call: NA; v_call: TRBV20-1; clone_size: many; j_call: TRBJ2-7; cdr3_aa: CSATVRSHEQYF; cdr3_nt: TGCAGTGCTACGGTCCGGTCCCACGAGCAGTACTTC
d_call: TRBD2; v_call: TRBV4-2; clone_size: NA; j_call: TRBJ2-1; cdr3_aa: CASSQDPGLAGDNEQFF; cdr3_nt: TGTGCCAGCAGCCAAGACCCCGGACTAGCGGGGGACAATGAGCAGTTCTTC
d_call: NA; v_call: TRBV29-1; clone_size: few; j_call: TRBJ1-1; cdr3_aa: CSGQVNTEAFF; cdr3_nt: TGCAGCGGACAGGTGAACACTGAAGCTTTCTTT
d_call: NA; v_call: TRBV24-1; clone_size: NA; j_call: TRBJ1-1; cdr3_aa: CATRDSNTEAFF; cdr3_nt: TGTGCCACCCGGGACTCGAACACTGAAGCTTTCTTT
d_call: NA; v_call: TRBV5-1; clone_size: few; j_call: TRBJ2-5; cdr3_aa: CASGTGQETQYF; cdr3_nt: TGCGCCAGCGGAACGGGGCAAGAGACCCAGTACTTC
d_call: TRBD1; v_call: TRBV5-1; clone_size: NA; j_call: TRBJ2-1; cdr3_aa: CASSRGQGRDEQFF; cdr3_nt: TGCGCCAGCAGCCGAGGACAGGGGAGGGATGAGCAGTTCTTC
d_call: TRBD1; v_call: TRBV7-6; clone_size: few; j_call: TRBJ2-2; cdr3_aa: CASSLAGGQGNTGELFF; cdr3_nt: TGTGCCAGCAGCTTAGCAGGAGGACAGGGGAACACCGGGGAGCTGTTTTTT
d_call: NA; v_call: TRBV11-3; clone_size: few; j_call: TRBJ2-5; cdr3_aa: CASSLLEGTTRPRETQYF; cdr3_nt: TGTGCCAGCAGCTTATTGGAGGGGACAACTCGCCCCCGGGAGACCCAGTACTTC
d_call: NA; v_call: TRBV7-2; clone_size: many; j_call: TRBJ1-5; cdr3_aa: CASSPHGGPNQPQHF; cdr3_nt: TGTGCCAGCAGCCCGCACGGGGGGCCCAATCAGCCCCAGCATTTT
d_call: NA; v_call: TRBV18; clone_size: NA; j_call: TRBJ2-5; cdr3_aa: CASSPLTEETQYF; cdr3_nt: TGTGCCAGCTCACCACTGACAGAAGAGACCCAGTACTTC
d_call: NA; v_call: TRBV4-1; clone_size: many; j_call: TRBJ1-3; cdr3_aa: CASRKALDQSGNTIYF; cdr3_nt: TGCGCCAGCAGGAAAGCCCTGGATCAATCTGGAAACACCATATATTTT
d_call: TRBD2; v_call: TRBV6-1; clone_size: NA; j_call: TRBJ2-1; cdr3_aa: CAGRTSANNEQFF; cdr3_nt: TGTGCCGGACGAACTAGCGCCAACAATGAGCAGTTCTTC
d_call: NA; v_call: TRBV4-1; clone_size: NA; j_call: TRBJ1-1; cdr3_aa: CASSQGRGVTEAFF; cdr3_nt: TGCGCCAGCAGCCAAGGACGCGGAGTTACTGAAGCTTTCTTT
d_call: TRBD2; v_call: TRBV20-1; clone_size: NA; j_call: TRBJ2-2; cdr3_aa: CSASPSGSSGELFF; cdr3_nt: TGCAGTGCTAGCCCTAGCGGCAGCTCCGGGGAGCTGTTTTTT
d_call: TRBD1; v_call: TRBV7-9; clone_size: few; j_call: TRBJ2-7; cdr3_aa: CASSGTGSYEQYF; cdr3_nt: TGTGCCAGCAGCGGGACAGGGAGCTACGAGCAGTACTTC
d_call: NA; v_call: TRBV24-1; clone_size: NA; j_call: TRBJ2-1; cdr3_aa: CATSDSGQGRSPDNEQFF; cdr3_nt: TGTGCCACCAGTGATTCTGGCCAGGGAAGGTCCCCTGACAATGAGCAGTTCTTC
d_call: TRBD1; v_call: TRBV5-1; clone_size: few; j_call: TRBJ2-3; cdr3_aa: CASSLGQGETDTQYF; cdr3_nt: TGCGCCAGCAGCTTGGGACAGGGGGAGACAGATACGCAGTATTTT
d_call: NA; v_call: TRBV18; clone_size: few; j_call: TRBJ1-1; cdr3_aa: CASSQGKIMNTEAFF; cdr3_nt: TGTGCCAGCTCACAGGGTAAGATCATGAACACTGAAGCTTTCTTT
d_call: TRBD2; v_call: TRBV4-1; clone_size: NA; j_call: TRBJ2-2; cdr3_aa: CASRRTSGGYNLGELFF; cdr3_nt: TGCGCCAGCAGACGGACTAGCGGGGGGTATAATCTAGGGGAGCTGTTTTTT
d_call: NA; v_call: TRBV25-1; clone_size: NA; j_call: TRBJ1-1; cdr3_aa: CASSEAWDTDEAFF; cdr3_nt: TGTGCCAGCAGTGAGGCTTGGGACACCGACGAAGCTTTCTTT
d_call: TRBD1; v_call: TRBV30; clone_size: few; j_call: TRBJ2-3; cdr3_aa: CAWSTGVADTQYF; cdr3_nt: TGTGCCTGGTCCACAGGGGTGGCAGATACGCAGTATTTT
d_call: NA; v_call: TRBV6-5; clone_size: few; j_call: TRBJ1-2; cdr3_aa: CASSYSGSRGVGGYTF; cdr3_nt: TGTGCCAGCAGTTACTCGGGTTCTCGGGGTGTCGGCGGCTACACCTTC
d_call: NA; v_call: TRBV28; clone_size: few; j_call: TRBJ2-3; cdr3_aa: CASGGAGVNTQYF; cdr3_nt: TGTGCCAGCGGAGGGGCCGGGGTAAATACGCAGTATTTT
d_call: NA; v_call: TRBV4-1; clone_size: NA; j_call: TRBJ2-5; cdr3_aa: CASSQVEKETQYF; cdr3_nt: TGCGCCAGCAGCCAGGTGGAGAAAGAGACCCAGTACTTC
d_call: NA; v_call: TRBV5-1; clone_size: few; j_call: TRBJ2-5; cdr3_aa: CASSAQGGGAGLETQYF; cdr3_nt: TGCGCCAGCAGCGCCCAGGGCGGTGGGGCTGGTTTGGAGACCCAGTACTTC
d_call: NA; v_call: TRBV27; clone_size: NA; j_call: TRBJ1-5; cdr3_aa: CASRQFNQPQHF; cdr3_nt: TGTGCCAGCAGGCAGTTCAATCAGCCCCAGCATTTT
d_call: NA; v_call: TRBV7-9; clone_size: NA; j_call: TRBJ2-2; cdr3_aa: CASSSTGRFTGELFF; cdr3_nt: TGTGCCAGCAGCTCGACAGGACGGTTCACCGGGGAGCTGTTTTTT
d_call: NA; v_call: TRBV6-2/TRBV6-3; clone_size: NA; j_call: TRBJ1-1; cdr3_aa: CATRTGLEAFF; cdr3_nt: TGTGCCACCCGGACGGGACTTGAAGCTTTCTTT
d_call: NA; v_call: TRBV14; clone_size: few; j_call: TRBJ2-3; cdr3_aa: CASSQDLRLRVDTQYF; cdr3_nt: TGTGCCAGCAGCCAAGATCTACGACTAAGGGTGGATACGCAGTATTTT